This TCR beta chain was profiled in a study of blood T cell repertoires in COVID-19. In the source study's methods: Estimation of nucleated cell counts relied on the amplification of reference gene primers. The repertoire was sequenced with immunoSEQ multiplex PCR; TCRdb's copy has only in-frame clones and lacks some. V and J calls and clone size are copied from that table; D and trimming were computed from the DNA. The table lists about 150,000 clones, around 84% of them singletons. This receptor was obtained from a man in his forties or fifties with active or convalescent COVID-19. The sample was peripheral blood.

As DNA, the CDR3 is TGCGCCAGCAGCCAAGAGGGGACTACGAACACCGGGGAGCTGTTTTTT. This codes for CASSQEGTTNTGELFF. The genes are TRBV4-3 and TRBJ2-2; 7 bases match TRBD2. The CDR3 runs to 16 residues. Germline lookup yields CDR1 LGHNA and CDR2 YSLEER. Trimming at V came to 0 bases and at J to 0 bases, leaving 1 base not matched to a gene.